Here is one T cell receptor (beta chain) with its context. Antigen unknown. cDNA synthesis used the whole RNA isolate, giving expressed TCRB sequences. The assay was immunoSEQ multiplex PCR, and TCRdb's table has in-frame clones only and misses some. The sample shows hundreds of thousands of clones, around 30% of them seen only once. The record originates from a study of beta chain features in type 1 diabetes. Study-wide results and caveats: For patients and controls alike, PCR might favor shorter templates to the same degree. The study left unresolved whether HLA type influences TCRB rearrangement.

This CDR3 spans 12 amino acids. Germline V gives CDR1 SGHAT, CDR2 FQNNGV. V dropped 4 bases and J dropped 7 bases, with 10 bases sitting between them. Sequenced: naive CD4+ T cells from blood. The V call is TRBV11-2, the J call TRBJ2-5, with no clear D. This sequence originates from a man aged 18 to 30 in good health. CDR3 DNA sequence: TGTGCCAGCAGCTCCGCGTTTAGGACCCAGTACTTC. Residues: CASSSAFRTQYF.